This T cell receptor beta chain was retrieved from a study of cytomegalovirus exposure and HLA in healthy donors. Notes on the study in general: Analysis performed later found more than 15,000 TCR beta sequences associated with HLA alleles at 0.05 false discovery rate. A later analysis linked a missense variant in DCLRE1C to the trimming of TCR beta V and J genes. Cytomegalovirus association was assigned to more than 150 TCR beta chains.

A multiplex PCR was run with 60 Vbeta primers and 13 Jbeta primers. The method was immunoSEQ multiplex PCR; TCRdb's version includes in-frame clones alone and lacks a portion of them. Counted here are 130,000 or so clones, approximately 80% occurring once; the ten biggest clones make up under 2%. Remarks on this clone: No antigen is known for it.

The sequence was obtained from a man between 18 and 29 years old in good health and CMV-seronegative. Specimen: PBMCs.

In DNA form, the CDR3 reads TGTGCCAGTAGTCCTCGCGGGGGTGGCGAAACTAATGAAAAACTGTTTTTT. Its translation: CASSPRGGGETNEKLFF. The chain links TRBV19 to TRBJ1-4, with a tentative D call TRBD1 (5 bases). CDR1 is LNHDA and CDR2 is SQIVND in the germline V gene (reference sequence). Deletions cut 5 bases from V and 1 base from J, with 17 bases between. CDR3 size: 17 residues.